The sample holds many counts of the clone carrying this T cell receptor (beta chain). The sample originates from a study of T cell repertoires in cytomegalovirus infection. Germline V CDR1 and CDR2: SGHAT, FQNNGV. The CDR3 consists of 15 residues. The V segment lost 5 bases and the J segment 3 bases; nucleotides outside the gene matches: 9. TCRdb re-derived calls from the reads in MiXCR, one entry per CDR3 protein. The sample contains approximately 500,000 distinct CDR3 sequences, about 15% of which appear only once. The origin of this receptor is a human donor in good health (CMV status not recorded). Some clones in this sample may be carry-over from other donors' samples. The sequenced sample was CD8+ T cells from PBMCs. The chain uses TRBV11-2 and TRBJ2-7; 8 bases are a match to TRBD2. The CDR3 sequence: CASSLNSGDGYEQYF. The CDR3 coding sequence is TGTGCCAGCAGCCTTAATAGCGGGGATGGCTACGAGCAGTACTTC.